This note documents a single T cell receptor beta chain sequence. This record comes from a study of blood T cell repertoires in COVID-19. Libraries were prepared by immunoSEQ multiplex PCR; TCRdb keeps only in-frame clonotypes and omits some of them. The table records roughly 400,000 clones, about 88% of them present only once. The sequenced sample was PBMCs or T cells enriched from blood (not recorded which). This TCR came from a woman aged 18-30 years who had been exposed to COVID-19.

CDR3 sequence: CASSWAGANQPQHF. In nucleotides, the CDR3 is TGTGCCAGCAGTTGGGCGGGGGCAAATCAGCCCCAGCATTTT. The chain employs TRBV6-5 and TRBJ1-5, with D perhaps matching TRBD1 (6 bases). Germline CDR1 MNHEY, CDR2 SVGAGI. V was shortened by 4 bases and J by 4 bases, with 11 bases between the two germline ends. The CDR3 consists of 14 residues.